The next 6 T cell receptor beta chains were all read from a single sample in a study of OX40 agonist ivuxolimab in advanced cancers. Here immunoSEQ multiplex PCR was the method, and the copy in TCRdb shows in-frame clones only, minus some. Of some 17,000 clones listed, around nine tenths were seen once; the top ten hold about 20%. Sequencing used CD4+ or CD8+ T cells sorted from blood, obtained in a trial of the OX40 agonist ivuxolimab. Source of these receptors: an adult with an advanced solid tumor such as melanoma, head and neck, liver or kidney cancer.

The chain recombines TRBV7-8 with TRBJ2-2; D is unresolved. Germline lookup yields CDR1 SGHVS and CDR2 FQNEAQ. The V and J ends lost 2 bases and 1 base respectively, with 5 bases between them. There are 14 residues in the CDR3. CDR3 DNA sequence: TGTGCCAGCAGCTTAAGCTGGAACACCGGGGAGCTGTTTTTT. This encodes CASSLSWNTGELFF.

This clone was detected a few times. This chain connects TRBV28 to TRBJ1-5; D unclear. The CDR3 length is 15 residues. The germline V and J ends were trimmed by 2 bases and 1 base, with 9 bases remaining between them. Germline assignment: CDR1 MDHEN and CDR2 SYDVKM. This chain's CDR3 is CASSLNTQSNQPQHF. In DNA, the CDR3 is TGTGCCAGCAGTTTAAACACCCAGAGCAATCAGCCCCAGCATTTT.

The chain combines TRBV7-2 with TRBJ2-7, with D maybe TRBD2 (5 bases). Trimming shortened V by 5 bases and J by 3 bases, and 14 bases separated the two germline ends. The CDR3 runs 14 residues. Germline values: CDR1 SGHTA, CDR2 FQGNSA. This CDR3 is CASSTRLDFYEQYF. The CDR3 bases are TGTGCCAGCAGCACCCGACTGGACTTCTACGAGCAGTACTTC.

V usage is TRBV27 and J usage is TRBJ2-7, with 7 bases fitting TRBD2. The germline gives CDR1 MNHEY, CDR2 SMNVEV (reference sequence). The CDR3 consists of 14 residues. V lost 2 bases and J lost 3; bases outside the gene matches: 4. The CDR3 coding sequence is TGTGCCAGCAGTTTAGTCCGGACTAGCTACGAGCAGTACTTC. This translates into CASSLVRTSYEQYF.

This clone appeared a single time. The CDR3 nucleotides are TGTGCCAGCAGATCCGGACTAGCGGGAGGGCCTAACGAGCAGTACTTC. Encoded protein: CASRSGLAGGPNEQYF. The chain is built from TRBV5-4 and TRBJ2-5; 15 bases are a match to TRBD2. The DNA end favors TRBJ2-7, so the J call may be wrong. The CDR3 is 16 residues long. CDR1 is SGHNT, CDR2 YYREEE, per germline (reference sequence).

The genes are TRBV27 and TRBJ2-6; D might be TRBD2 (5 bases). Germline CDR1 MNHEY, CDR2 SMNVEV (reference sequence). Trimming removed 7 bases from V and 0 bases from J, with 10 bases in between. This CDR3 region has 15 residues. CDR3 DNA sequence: TGTGCCAGCACGATCCGGGGCTCTGGGGCCAACGTCCTGACTTTC. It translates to CASTIRGSGANVLTF.